Here is one T cell receptor beta chain with its context. A much larger clone differs by one base, so this may be a read error. The sample belongs to a study of early T cells in non-severe SARS-CoV-2 infection. Via MiXCR, TCRdb re-called the 5' RACE reads, giving one row per CDR3 protein. The profile shows about 61,000 distinct CDR3 sequences, approximately 10% of them singletons. Germline V lookup: CDR1 SGHTA, CDR2 FQGNSA. The CDR3 is 12 amino acids. Sequenced: whole blood. The chain recombines TRBV7-2 with TRBJ2-1, with D unresolved. This clonotype was sampled from an adult who was a healthcare worker with PCR-confirmed SARS-CoV-2 infection or an uninfected control (not recorded which). CDR3 loop: CARSYFSYEQFF. The CDR3 DNA is TGTGCCAGAAGCTACTTCTCTTACGAGCAGTTCTTC. Filled out from reference TRBV7-2 and TRBJ2-1, the complete variable domain reads GAGVSQSPSNKVTEKGKDVELRCDPISGHTALYWYRQSLGQGLEFLIYFQGNSAPDKSGLPSDRFSAERTGGSVSTLTIQRTQQEDSAVYLCARSYFSYEQFFGPGTRLTVL.